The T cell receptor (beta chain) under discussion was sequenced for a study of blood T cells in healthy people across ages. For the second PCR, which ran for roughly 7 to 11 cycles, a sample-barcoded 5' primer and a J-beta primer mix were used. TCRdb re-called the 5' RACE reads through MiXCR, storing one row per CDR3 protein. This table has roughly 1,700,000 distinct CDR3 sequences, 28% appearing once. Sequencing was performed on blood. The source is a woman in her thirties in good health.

As DNA, the CDR3 is TGCAGTGCTAACCGCGACGGCAGCCACGAGCAGTACTTC. Translation gives CSANRDGSHEQYF. The chain joins TRBV20-1 to TRBJ2-5; D is unclear. The better agreement between TRBJ2-7 and the DNA end casts doubt on the J call. This CDR3 is built from 13 residues. The V gene's germline CDR1 is DFQATT and CDR2 SNEGSKA (reference sequence).